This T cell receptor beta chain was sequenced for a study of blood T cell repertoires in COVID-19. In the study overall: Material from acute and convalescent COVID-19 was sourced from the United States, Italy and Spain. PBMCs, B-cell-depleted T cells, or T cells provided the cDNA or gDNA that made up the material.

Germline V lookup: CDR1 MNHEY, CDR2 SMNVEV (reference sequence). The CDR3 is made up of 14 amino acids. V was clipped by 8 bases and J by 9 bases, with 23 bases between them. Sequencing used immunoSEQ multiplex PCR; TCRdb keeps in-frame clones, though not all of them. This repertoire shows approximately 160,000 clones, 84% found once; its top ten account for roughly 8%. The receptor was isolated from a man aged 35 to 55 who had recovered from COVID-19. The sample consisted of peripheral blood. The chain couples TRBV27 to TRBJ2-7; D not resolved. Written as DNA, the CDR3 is TGTGCCAGCCGCCTTAACCGAGGATCGGTAGGGCAGTACTTC. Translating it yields CASRLNRGSVGQYF.